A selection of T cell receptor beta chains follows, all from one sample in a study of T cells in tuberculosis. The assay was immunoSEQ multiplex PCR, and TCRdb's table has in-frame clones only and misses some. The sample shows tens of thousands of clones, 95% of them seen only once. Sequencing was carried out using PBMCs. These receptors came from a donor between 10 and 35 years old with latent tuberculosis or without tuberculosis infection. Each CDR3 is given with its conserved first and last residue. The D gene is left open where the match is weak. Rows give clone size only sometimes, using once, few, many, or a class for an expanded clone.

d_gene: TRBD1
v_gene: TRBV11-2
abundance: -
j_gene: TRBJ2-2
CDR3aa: CASSFTGTGGTGELFF
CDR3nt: TGTGCCAGCAGCTTCACCGGGACAGGGGGCACCGGGGAGCTGTTTTTT

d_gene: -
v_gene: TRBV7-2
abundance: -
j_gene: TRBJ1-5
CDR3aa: CASSARTVSNQPQHF
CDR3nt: TGTGCCAGCAGCGCGAGGACAGTTAGCAATCAGCCCCAGCATTTT

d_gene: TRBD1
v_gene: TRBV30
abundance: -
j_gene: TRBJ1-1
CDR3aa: CAWTAGGLGTEAFF
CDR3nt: TGTGCCTGGACGGCAGGGGGCCTAGGCACTGAAGCTTTCTTT

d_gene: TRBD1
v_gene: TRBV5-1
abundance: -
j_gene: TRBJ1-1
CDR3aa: CASSLGKDRFAAFF
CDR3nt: TGCGCCAGCAGCTTGGGGAAGGACAGGTTCGCAGCTTTCTTT

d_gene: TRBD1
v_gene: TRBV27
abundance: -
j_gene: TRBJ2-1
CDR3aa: CASSLRLTGGSHEQFF
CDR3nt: TGTGCCAGCAGTTTAAGGCTGACAGGGGGTAGCCATGAGCAGTTCTTC

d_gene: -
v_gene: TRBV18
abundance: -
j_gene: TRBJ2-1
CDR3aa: CASCRGLGSEQFF
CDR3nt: TGTGCCAGCTGTCGCGGCCTTGGTAGTGAGCAGTTCTTC

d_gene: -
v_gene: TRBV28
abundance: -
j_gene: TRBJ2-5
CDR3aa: CASSLYRRDVSPQETQYF
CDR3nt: TGTGCCAGCAGTTTATACCGGAGGGACGTAAGCCCTCAAGAGACCCAGTACTTC

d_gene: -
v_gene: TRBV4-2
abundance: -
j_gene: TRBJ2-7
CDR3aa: CASSQVMYETVDYEQYF
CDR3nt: TGTGCCAGCAGCCAAGTTATGTATGAGACAGTCGACTACGAGCAGTACTTC

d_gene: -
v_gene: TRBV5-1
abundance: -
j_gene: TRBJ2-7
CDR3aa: CASSLVDSSYEQYF
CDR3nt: TGCGCCAGCAGCTTGGTTGACAGCTCCTACGAGCAGTACTTC

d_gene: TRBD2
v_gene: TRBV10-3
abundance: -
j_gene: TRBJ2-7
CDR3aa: CAISENQRGDPVQYF
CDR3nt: TGTGCCATCAGTGAGAACCAGCGGGGGGACCCCGTGCAGTACTTC

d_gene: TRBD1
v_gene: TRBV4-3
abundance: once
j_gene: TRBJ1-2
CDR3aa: CASSQGGQTNYGYTF
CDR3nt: TGCGCCAGCAGCCAGGGGGGACAGACTAACTATGGCTACACCTTC

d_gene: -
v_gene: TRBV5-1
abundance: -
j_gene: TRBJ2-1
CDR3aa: CASSLEGLDEQFF
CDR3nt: TGCGCCAGCAGCTTGGAGGGGTTGGATGAGCAGTTCTTC

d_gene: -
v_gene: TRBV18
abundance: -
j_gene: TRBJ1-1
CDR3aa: CASSPGEGYTEAFF
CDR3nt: TGTGCCAGCTCACCGGGGGAGGGTTACACTGAAGCTTTCTTT

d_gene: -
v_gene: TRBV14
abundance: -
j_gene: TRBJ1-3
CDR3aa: CASSRLGNTIYF
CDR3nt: TGTGCCAGCAGCCGCCTAGGAAACACCATATATTTT

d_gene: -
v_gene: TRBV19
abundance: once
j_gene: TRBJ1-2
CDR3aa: CASSIDRGDGYTF
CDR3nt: TGTGCCAGTAGTATAGATCGCGGGGATGGCTACACCTTC

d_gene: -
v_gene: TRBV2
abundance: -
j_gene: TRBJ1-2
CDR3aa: CASSEAKTAFYGYTF
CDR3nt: TGTGCCAGCAGTGAAGCGAAGACAGCCTTCTATGGCTACACCTTC

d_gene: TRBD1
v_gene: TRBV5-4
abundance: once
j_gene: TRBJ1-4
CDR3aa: CASSLAAGGGEKLFF
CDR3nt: TGTGCCAGCAGCTTGGCCGCAGGGGGCGGTGAAAAACTGTTTTTT

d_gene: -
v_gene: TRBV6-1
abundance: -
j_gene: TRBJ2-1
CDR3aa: CASSPRLLAGNEQFF
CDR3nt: TGTGCCAGCAGCCCCAGGTTACTAGCAGGCAATGAGCAGTTCTTC

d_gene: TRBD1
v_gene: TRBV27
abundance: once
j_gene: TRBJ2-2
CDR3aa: CASTITGGDTGELFF
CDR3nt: TGTGCCAGCACCATCACAGGGGGCGACACCGGGGAGCTGTTTTTT

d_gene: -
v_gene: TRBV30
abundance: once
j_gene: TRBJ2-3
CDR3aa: CAWSVLEADTQYF
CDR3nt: TGTGCCTGGAGTGTTCTGGAGGCAGATACGCAGTATTTT

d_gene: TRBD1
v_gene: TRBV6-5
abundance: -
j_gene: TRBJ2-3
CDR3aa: CASSTGGGSTDTQYF
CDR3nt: TGTGCCAGCAGCACAGGGGGCGGTAGCACAGATACGCAGTATTTT

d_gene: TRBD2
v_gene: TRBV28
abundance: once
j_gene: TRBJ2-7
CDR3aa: CASSLADALGQYF
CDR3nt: TGTGCCAGTTCGCTAGCGGACGCCTTGGGGCAGTACTTC

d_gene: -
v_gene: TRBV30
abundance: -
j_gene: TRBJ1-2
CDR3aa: CAWSRTGEGGYTF
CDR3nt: TGTGCCTGGTCCCGGACGGGGGAAGGGGGCTACACCTTC

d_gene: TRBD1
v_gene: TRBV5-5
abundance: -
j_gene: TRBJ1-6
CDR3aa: CASSYYRGLNNSPLHF
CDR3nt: TGTGCCAGCAGTTATTACAGGGGGCTCAATAATTCACCCCTCCACTTT

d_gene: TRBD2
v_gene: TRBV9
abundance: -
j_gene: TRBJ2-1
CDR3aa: CASSVAFRGGYYNEQFF
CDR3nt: TGTGCCAGCAGCGTAGCTTTCCGGGGGGGATACTACAATGAGCAGTTCTTC

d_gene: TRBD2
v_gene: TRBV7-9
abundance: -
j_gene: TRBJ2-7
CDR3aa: CASSPGEGTSGVDEQYF
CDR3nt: TGTGCCAGCAGCCCCGGAGAGGGGACTAGCGGGGTGGACGAGCAGTACTTC

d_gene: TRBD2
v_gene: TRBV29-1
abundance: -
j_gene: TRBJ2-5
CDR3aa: CSVGKAGEYQETQYF
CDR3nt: TGCAGCGTCGGTAAGGCGGGGGAGTACCAAGAGACCCAGTACTTC

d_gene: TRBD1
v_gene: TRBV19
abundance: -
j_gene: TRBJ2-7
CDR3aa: CASTRTGDVSEQYF
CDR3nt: TGTGCCAGTACCCGGACAGGGGACGTTTCCGAGCAGTACTTC

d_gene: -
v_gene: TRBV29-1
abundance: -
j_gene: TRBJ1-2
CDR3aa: CSVGRGRDLNYGYTF
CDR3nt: TGCAGCGTTGGCAGGGGAAGGGACCTAAACTATGGCTACACCTTC

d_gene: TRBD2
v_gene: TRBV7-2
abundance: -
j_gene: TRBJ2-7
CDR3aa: CASSLRGGRAEQYF
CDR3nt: TGTGCCAGCAGCTTACGGGGGGGCCGCGCCGAGCAGTACTTC

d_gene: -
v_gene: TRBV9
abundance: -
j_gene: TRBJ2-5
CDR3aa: CASSGAIGRGETQYF
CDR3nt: TGTGCCAGCAGCGGGGCTATAGGGAGAGGAGAGACCCAGTACTTC

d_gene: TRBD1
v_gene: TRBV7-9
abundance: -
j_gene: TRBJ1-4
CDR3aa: CASSLTGTGAEKLFF
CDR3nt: TGTGCCAGCAGCTTAACAGGGACAGGCGCCGAAAAACTGTTTTTT